A selection of T cell receptor beta chains follows, all from one sample in a study of technical replicates of blood from a handful of donors. Some clones are missing from TCRdb's copy, which holds only in-frame ones; the method was immunoSEQ multiplex PCR. The data show tens of thousands of clones, with 90% to 95% seen just once and around 0.27% held by the top ten. Sequencing was performed on T cells isolated from PBMCs. All receptors come from a human donor in good health. Both conserved end residues are part of each CDR3. Each record gives: V gene, D gene, J gene, clone size, CDR3 DNA, CDR3 protein. D genes are given only for firm matches. Some rows have no size entry. The others give once, few or many, or a class for an expanded clone.

V gene: TRBV9; D gene: -; J gene: TRBJ1-3; clone size: -; CDR3 DNA: TGTGCCAGCAGCGCCGGGCAGCGGTCTGGAAACACCATATATTTT; CDR3 protein: CASSAGQRSGNTIYF
V gene: TRBV7-8; D gene: -; J gene: TRBJ1-5; clone size: -; CDR3 DNA: TGTGCCAGCAGCTTAGGGCGGAGTTCTCTATTTGATAGTCAGCCCCAGCATTTT; CDR3 protein: CASSLGRSSLFDSQPQHF
V gene: TRBV6-4; D gene: TRBD2; J gene: TRBJ2-7; clone size: -; CDR3 DNA: TGTGCCAGCAGTGTCGGAGCGGGGGCCTACGAGCAGTACTTC; CDR3 protein: CASSVGAGAYEQYF
V gene: TRBV10-1; D gene: -; J gene: TRBJ2-2; clone size: once; CDR3 DNA: TGCGCCAGCAGTGAGACAGCTCTCCCCGGGGAGCTGTTTTTT; CDR3 protein: CASSETALPGELFF
V gene: TRBV15; D gene: TRBD1; J gene: TRBJ2-5; clone size: -; CDR3 DNA: TGTGCCACCAGCAGAGGACAGGGTTCGATGTTTCATGAGACCCAGTACTTC; CDR3 protein: CATSRGQGSMFHETQYF
V gene: TRBV29-1; D gene: -; J gene: TRBJ1-5; clone size: once; CDR3 DNA: TGCAGCGTAAAGACAGGCAATCAGCCCCAGCATTTT; CDR3 protein: CSVKTGNQPQHF
V gene: TRBV5-6; D gene: TRBD1; J gene: TRBJ2-7; clone size: -; CDR3 DNA: TGTGCCAGCAGCTCCCGACAGGGCGGTGAGCAGTACTTC; CDR3 protein: CASSSRQGGEQYF
V gene: TRBV5-1; D gene: -; J gene: TRBJ2-1; clone size: -; CDR3 DNA: TGCGCCAGCAGCTTGGGAACTAGCCCATACAATGAGCAGTTCTTC; CDR3 protein: CASSLGTSPYNEQFF
V gene: TRBV27; D gene: TRBD1; J gene: TRBJ1-1; clone size: -; CDR3 DNA: TGTGCCAGCAGTACTAACATCGGGACAGATTATGAAGCTTTCTTT; CDR3 protein: CASSTNIGTDYEAFF
V gene: TRBV12-5; D gene: TRBD1; J gene: TRBJ2-7; clone size: -; CDR3 DNA: TGTGCTAGTGGTTTGAGGTTTGGGACAGACTCCTACGAGCAGTACTTC; CDR3 protein: CASGLRFGTDSYEQYF
V gene: TRBV18; D gene: TRBD2; J gene: TRBJ2-7; clone size: -; CDR3 DNA: TGTGCCAGCTCCGGGACTAGCGGGATCTACGAGCAGTACTTC; CDR3 protein: CASSGTSGIYEQYF
V gene: TRBV7-9; D gene: -; J gene: TRBJ1-2; clone size: -; CDR3 DNA: TGTGCCAGCATAAGATCGGGAGCACCAATTAACTATGGCTACACCTTC; CDR3 protein: CASIRSGAPINYGYTF
V gene: TRBV5-1; D gene: TRBD2; J gene: TRBJ2-1; clone size: -; CDR3 DNA: TGCGCCAGCAGCCGGACTAGCGGTTACAATGAGCAGTTCTTC; CDR3 protein: CASSRTSGYNEQFF
V gene: TRBV19; D gene: -; J gene: TRBJ2-2; clone size: -; CDR3 DNA: TGTGCCAGTAGTCCTCCCCAGTTGGACACCCGGTCCGGGGAGCTGTTTTTT; CDR3 protein: CASSPPQLDTRSGELFF
V gene: TRBV11-3; D gene: TRBD1; J gene: TRBJ2-7; clone size: once; CDR3 DNA: TGTGCCAGCAGGGACCGGGACAGGAGCTCCTACGAGCAGTACTTC; CDR3 protein: CASRDRDRSSYEQYF
V gene: TRBV6-1; D gene: TRBD1; J gene: TRBJ1-4; clone size: -; CDR3 DNA: TGTGCCAGCAGGCTGGACAGGGTCAATGAAAAACTGTTTTTT; CDR3 protein: CASRLDRVNEKLFF
V gene: TRBV6-5; D gene: -; J gene: TRBJ2-7; clone size: -; CDR3 DNA: TGTGCCAGCATGGGGCCGAGCTCCTACGAGCAGTACTTC; CDR3 protein: CASMGPSSYEQYF
V gene: TRBV6-1; D gene: -; J gene: TRBJ2-5; clone size: -; CDR3 DNA: TGTGCCAGCAGTGATTGGCAGGGTGCGGAGACCCAGTACTTC; CDR3 protein: CASSDWQGAETQYF
V gene: TRBV28; D gene: -; J gene: TRBJ1-2; clone size: few; CDR3 DNA: TGTGCCAGCAGTTTATCAGGACAGACTAACTATGGCTACACCTTC; CDR3 protein: CASSLSGQTNYGYTF
V gene: TRBV5-4; D gene: -; J gene: TRBJ1-1; clone size: -; CDR3 DNA: TGTGCCAGCAGCTTGGTAGGAGGGGCTAGAACTGAAGCTTTCTTT; CDR3 protein: CASSLVGGARTEAFF
V gene: TRBV27; D gene: TRBD2; J gene: TRBJ2-1; clone size: -; CDR3 DNA: TGTGCCAGCAGTCCGCCGGGACTAGCGGGAGGAACGGTCAATGAGCAGTTCTTC; CDR3 protein: CASSPPGLAGGTVNEQFF
V gene: TRBV28; D gene: -; J gene: TRBJ2-1; clone size: few; CDR3 DNA: TGTGCCAGCAGTCCCCTTGGAGGGCCCTACAATGAGCAGTTCTTC; CDR3 protein: CASSPLGGPYNEQFF
V gene: TRBV6-1; D gene: TRBD1; J gene: TRBJ1-6; clone size: -; CDR3 DNA: TGTGCCAGCAAAGACCTGACAGGGCATAATTCACCCCTCCACTTT; CDR3 protein: CASKDLTGHNSPLHF
V gene: TRBV19; D gene: TRBD2; J gene: TRBJ2-2; clone size: -; CDR3 DNA: TGTGCCAGTAGTCCCCTAGCGGGGGCCACCGGGGAGCTGTTTTTT; CDR3 protein: CASSPLAGATGELFF
V gene: TRBV16; D gene: -; J gene: TRBJ1-2; clone size: -; CDR3 DNA: TGTGCCAGCAGCCGGGGGGTTATATTGGATGGCTACACCTTC; CDR3 protein: CASSRGVILDGYTF
V gene: TRBV7-2; D gene: -; J gene: TRBJ1-5; clone size: few; CDR3 DNA: TGTGCCAGCAGCTCCCAGGGGCAGCCCCAGCATTTT; CDR3 protein: CASSSQGQPQHF
V gene: TRBV29-1; D gene: TRBD2; J gene: TRBJ2-3; clone size: -; CDR3 DNA: TGCAGCGTCACCGGGACTAGCGGACGCACAGATACGCAGTATTTT; CDR3 protein: CSVTGTSGRTDTQYF
V gene: TRBV11-1; D gene: -; J gene: TRBJ2-1; clone size: -; CDR3 DNA: TGTGCCAGCAGCTTAGAGGGGATACCTCACAATGAGCAGTTCTTC; CDR3 protein: CASSLEGIPHNEQFF
V gene: TRBV6-6; D gene: TRBD2; J gene: TRBJ2-1; clone size: -; CDR3 DNA: TGTGCCAGCAGTCAAACGACTAGCGGGATTTACAATGAGCAGTTCTTC; CDR3 protein: CASSQTTSGIYNEQFF
V gene: TRBV7-9; D gene: -; J gene: TRBJ2-5; clone size: -; CDR3 DNA: TGTGCCAGCAGCTTATTTGGGGGGGAGACCCAGTACTTC; CDR3 protein: CASSLFGGETQYF
V gene: TRBV11-3; D gene: -; J gene: TRBJ2-3; clone size: -; CDR3 DNA: TGTGCCAGCAGCTTAGGAAGGCGGATTAGCACAGATACGCAGTATTTT; CDR3 protein: CASSLGRRISTDTQYF
V gene: TRBV21-1; D gene: -; J gene: TRBJ2-3; clone size: -; CDR3 DNA: TGTGCCAGCAGCGATCAGGGGGTTCCGGGGAGAGATGACTCAGATACGCAGTATTTT; CDR3 protein: CASSDQGVPGRDDSDTQYF
V gene: TRBV5-6; D gene: -; J gene: TRBJ2-6; clone size: -; CDR3 DNA: TGTGCCAGCAGCAGCCTACAGGGTCCCTCTGGGGCCAACGTCCTGACTTTC; CDR3 protein: CASSSLQGPSGANVLTF
V gene: TRBV5-4; D gene: -; J gene: TRBJ1-1; clone size: -; CDR3 DNA: TGTGCCAGCAGCTTGGATTTGACAATGAACACTGAAGCTTTCTTT; CDR3 protein: CASSLDLTMNTEAFF
V gene: TRBV29-1; D gene: -; J gene: TRBJ1-5; clone size: -; CDR3 DNA: TGCAGCGTTAAGGGGTCAAGGGATCAGCCCCAGCATTTT; CDR3 protein: CSVKGSRDQPQHF
V gene: TRBV6-6; D gene: TRBD2; J gene: TRBJ2-7; clone size: once; CDR3 DNA: TGTGCCAGCAGTCCCTTTTGGGACTACTCCTACGAGCAGTACTTC; CDR3 protein: CASSPFWDYSYEQYF
V gene: TRBV11-2; D gene: TRBD1; J gene: TRBJ2-7; clone size: -; CDR3 DNA: TGTGCCAGCAGCTATGGACAGGGTTCCTACGAGCAGTACTTC; CDR3 protein: CASSYGQGSYEQYF
V gene: TRBV4-2; D gene: TRBD2; J gene: TRBJ2-7; clone size: once; CDR3 DNA: TGTGCCAGCAGCCAAGAAGGGACTAGCGGGAGCCCCTACGAGCAGTACTTC; CDR3 protein: CASSQEGTSGSPYEQYF
V gene: TRBV7-9; D gene: TRBD2; J gene: TRBJ2-7; clone size: -; CDR3 DNA: TGTGCCAGCAGTCTAGCGGGGGGGCCTGCCTACGAGCAGTACTTC; CDR3 protein: CASSLAGGPAYEQYF
V gene: TRBV18; D gene: TRBD1; J gene: TRBJ1-3; clone size: -; CDR3 DNA: TGTGCCAGCTCATCTTTTAACAGGGGGACTGGAAACACCATATATTTT; CDR3 protein: CASSSFNRGTGNTIYF
V gene: TRBV18; D gene: -; J gene: TRBJ2-2; clone size: -; CDR3 DNA: TGTGCCAGCTCACCCAGGGACATTTCCACCGGGGAGCTGTTTTTT; CDR3 protein: CASSPRDISTGELFF
V gene: TRBV28; D gene: TRBD2; J gene: TRBJ2-1; clone size: -; CDR3 DNA: TGTGCCAGCAGGACTAGCGGGAGGGCCGTTGAGCAGTTCTTC; CDR3 protein: CASRTSGRAVEQFF
V gene: TRBV6-6; D gene: TRBD1; J gene: TRBJ1-5; clone size: -; CDR3 DNA: TGTGCCAGCAGTTACTGGGACAGTTCAAATCAGCCCCAGCATTTT; CDR3 protein: CASSYWDSSNQPQHF
V gene: TRBV19; D gene: -; J gene: TRBJ1-1; clone size: -; CDR3 DNA: TGTGCCATAAGTTCGGGTTACCACGGGGGACCCATGAACACTGAAGCTTTCTTT; CDR3 protein: CAISSGYHGGPMNTEAFF
V gene: TRBV6-5; D gene: -; J gene: TRBJ1-2; clone size: -; CDR3 DNA: TGTGCCACCTCAGACGGAGTTGGCTACACCTTC; CDR3 protein: CATSDGVGYTF
V gene: TRBV10-3; D gene: -; J gene: TRBJ2-1; clone size: -; CDR3 DNA: TGTGCCATCAGTGAGTCAGCAGGCAGTTCCTACAATGAGCAGTTCTTC; CDR3 protein: CAISESAGSSYNEQFF
V gene: TRBV5-4; D gene: -; J gene: TRBJ2-1; clone size: -; CDR3 DNA: TGTGCCAGCAGCCGCAGGGGGGAGGTCTACAATGAGCAGTTCTTC; CDR3 protein: CASSRRGEVYNEQFF
V gene: TRBV7-8; D gene: -; J gene: TRBJ1-5; clone size: -; CDR3 DNA: TGTGCCAGCAGCCTGGGGGGCAGGGAGGGAAATCAGCCCCAGCATTTT; CDR3 protein: CASSLGGREGNQPQHF
V gene: TRBV2; D gene: -; J gene: TRBJ1-1; clone size: -; CDR3 DNA: TGTGCCAGCGGCGGGGATTCGGCCACTGAAGCTTTCTTT; CDR3 protein: CASGGDSATEAFF
V gene: TRBV10-3; D gene: -; J gene: TRBJ2-1; clone size: -; CDR3 DNA: TGTGCCATCAGTGAAATAGGGGGCTACAATGAGCAGTTCTTC; CDR3 protein: CAISEIGGYNEQFF
V gene: TRBV2; D gene: TRBD1; J gene: TRBJ1-2; clone size: once; CDR3 DNA: TGTGCCAGCAGTGTCCAGGGGGATGGCTACACCTTC; CDR3 protein: CASSVQGDGYTF
V gene: TRBV10-3; D gene: TRBD1; J gene: TRBJ2-7; clone size: -; CDR3 DNA: TGTGCCATCAGTGGGTATTCGGGACAGAGCTCCTACGAGCAGTACTTC; CDR3 protein: CAISGYSGQSSYEQYF
V gene: TRBV28; D gene: TRBD2; J gene: TRBJ2-1; clone size: -; CDR3 DNA: TGTGCCAGCAGTCTCCCCCGGACTAGCGGGAGAGGTGAGCAGTTCTTC; CDR3 protein: CASSLPRTSGRGEQFF
V gene: TRBV4-1; D gene: -; J gene: TRBJ1-5; clone size: -; CDR3 DNA: TGCGCCAGCAGCCAAATCTACGACACAAATCAGCCCCAGCATTTT; CDR3 protein: CASSQIYDTNQPQHF
V gene: TRBV6-4; D gene: -; J gene: TRBJ1-1; clone size: few; CDR3 DNA: TGTGCCAGCAGTGATTCGGGGGGCGGCACTGAAGCTTTCTTT; CDR3 protein: CASSDSGGGTEAFF
V gene: TRBV6-5; D gene: TRBD1; J gene: TRBJ1-2; clone size: -; CDR3 DNA: TGTGCCAGCAGTTACGGGGACAGGCCCTATGGCTACACCTTC; CDR3 protein: CASSYGDRPYGYTF
V gene: TRBV7-8; D gene: TRBD2; J gene: TRBJ2-4; clone size: -; CDR3 DNA: TGTGCCAGCAGCACCGGGACTAGCGGAGGCGAAAACATTCAGTACTTC; CDR3 protein: CASSTGTSGGENIQYF
V gene: TRBV28; D gene: -; J gene: TRBJ1-1; clone size: -; CDR3 DNA: TGTGCCAGCAGTCTGACAGGCAAGAACACTGAAGCTTTCTTT; CDR3 protein: CASSLTGKNTEAFF